Listed below are T cell receptor beta chains from one sample, sequenced in a study of blood T cells in healthy people across ages. TCRdb fed the 5' RACE reads into MiXCR, producing one record per CDR3 protein. The sample lists about 830,000 distinct CDR3 sequences; approximately 59% were seen once. The material sequenced was blood. The receptors were gathered from a young man in good health. The conserved cysteine and the conserved F or W are not part of the CDR3 here.

j_gene: TRBJ2-7; v_gene: TRBV20-1; CDR3aa: SARFGVYEQY
j_gene: TRBJ2-1; v_gene: TRBV25-1; CDR3aa: ATTVLNEQF
j_gene: TRBJ1-2; v_gene: TRBV12-3/TRBV12-4; CDR3aa: ASSFAAGRGYT
j_gene: TRBJ2-3; v_gene: TRBV9; CDR3aa: ASSVEGQPADTQY
j_gene: TRBJ2-1; v_gene: TRBV9; CDR3aa: ASTTGGGAYEQF
j_gene: TRBJ1-2; v_gene: TRBV5-1; CDR3aa: ASSLRLGDYGYT
j_gene: TRBJ1-2; v_gene: TRBV6-6; CDR3aa: ASSQTTGGNYGYT
j_gene: TRBJ2-5; v_gene: TRBV20-1; CDR3aa: SVLHGVQETQY
j_gene: TRBJ2-5; v_gene: TRBV6-1; CDR3aa: ASSGAWTSGDQETQY
j_gene: TRBJ2-7; v_gene: TRBV6-6; CDR3aa: ASSYFSGGTSYEQY
j_gene: TRBJ2-5; v_gene: TRBV20-1; CDR3aa: SARSGGKETQY
j_gene: TRBJ1-2; v_gene: TRBV7-2; CDR3aa: TSSFRQGANYGYT
j_gene: TRBJ1-2; v_gene: TRBV4-2; CDR3aa: ASSQVLGVNYGYT
j_gene: TRBJ2-3; v_gene: TRBV10-3; CDR3aa: AISDRGMADTQY
j_gene: TRBJ2-4; v_gene: TRBV29-1; CDR3aa: SGRTGGKDIQY
j_gene: TRBJ2-1; v_gene: TRBV20-1; CDR3aa: SASFFAAYNEQF
j_gene: TRBJ2-3; v_gene: TRBV3-1; CDR3aa: ASSLRGAPDTQY
j_gene: TRBJ2-2; v_gene: TRBV27; CDR3aa: ASSAHRGQGAGELF
j_gene: TRBJ2-1; v_gene: TRBV24-1; CDR3aa: ATSDGQGIDEQF
j_gene: TRBJ1-2; v_gene: TRBV25-1; CDR3aa: ATNGGDPRIPNYGYT
j_gene: TRBJ1-2; v_gene: TRBV20-1; CDR3aa: SARDQGPGYT
j_gene: -; v_gene: TRBV15; CDR3aa: ATREGTEQY
j_gene: TRBJ2-6; v_gene: TRBV12-3/TRBV12-4; CDR3aa: ASRIWGRPESGANVLT
j_gene: TRBJ2-7; v_gene: TRBV4-3; CDR3aa: ASSQLGQVIYEQY
j_gene: TRBJ2-3; v_gene: TRBV9; CDR3aa: ASSVNGLVTDTQY
j_gene: TRBJ2-3; v_gene: TRBV20-1; CDR3aa: SATPGGNADTQY
j_gene: TRBJ1-2; v_gene: TRBV25-1; CDR3aa: ASSAGRYGYT
j_gene: TRBJ2-3; v_gene: TRBV6-6; CDR3aa: ASSYGSPREITDTQY
j_gene: TRBJ2-3; v_gene: TRBV28; CDR3aa: ASTDRGPDTDTQY
j_gene: TRBJ2-3; v_gene: TRBV7-6; CDR3aa: ASSLARTGGETDTQY
j_gene: TRBJ2-1; v_gene: TRBV29-1; CDR3aa: SVEDRGLVNEQF
j_gene: TRBJ1-1; v_gene: TRBV20-1; CDR3aa: SAKGLGGNTEAF
j_gene: TRBJ1-6; v_gene: TRBV4-3; CDR3aa: ASSQDPRGMYSPLH
j_gene: TRBJ2-1; v_gene: TRBV9; CDR3aa: ASSVGSSLNEQF
j_gene: TRBJ2-1; v_gene: TRBV5-6; CDR3aa: ASSFATRVYVNEQF
j_gene: TRBJ2-5; v_gene: TRBV29-1; CDR3aa: SVHRGSETQY
j_gene: TRBJ2-3; v_gene: TRBV20-1; CDR3aa: SAGAGQGGTDTQY
j_gene: TRBJ2-3; v_gene: TRBV4-3; CDR3aa: ASSQEGRGASTDTQY
j_gene: TRBJ2-3; v_gene: TRBV28; CDR3aa: ASSSSSGTSTDTQY
j_gene: TRBJ2-7; v_gene: TRBV4-2; CDR3aa: ASSREEATSSYEQY
j_gene: TRBJ2-1; v_gene: TRBV5-1; CDR3aa: ASSLLQRGSYNEQF
j_gene: TRBJ1-4; v_gene: TRBV28; CDR3aa: ASNPPGLNEKLF
j_gene: TRBJ2-5; v_gene: TRBV20-1; CDR3aa: SASGGQYQETQY
j_gene: TRBJ1-6; v_gene: TRBV7-9; CDR3aa: ASSPPQGSTYNSPLH
j_gene: TRBJ2-3; v_gene: TRBV2; CDR3aa: ASVYEDTQY
j_gene: TRBJ2-5; v_gene: TRBV6-6; CDR3aa: ASSFSGGAQY
j_gene: TRBJ2-7; v_gene: TRBV5-4; CDR3aa: ASSPPIGAGSYEQY
j_gene: TRBJ2-3; v_gene: TRBV7-2; CDR3aa: ASSLVRGSTDTQY